Below, 5 T cell receptor beta chains from the same sample are listed, as sequenced in a study of shared clonotypes between healthy human individuals. This table comes from immunoSEQ multiplex PCR, and its TCRdb copy is limited to in-frame clones, with some not included. This table holds about 110,000 clones, roughly 70% found once. The specimen sequenced was memory CD8+ T cells sorted from blood. Subset: CD45RO+ cells pooled with CCR7-negative TemRA cells. The receptors here all came from a woman aged 25-40 years in good health.

V is TRBV4-1 and J is TRBJ2-5; 7 positions match TRBD2. This CDR3 is 19 amino acids long. Germline V gives CDR1 MGHRA, CDR2 YSYEKL. The V and J ends lost 1 base and 5 bases, in that order; junction bases with no gene match: 19. CDR3 protein: CASSQGGVMASGPLETQYF. CDR3 DNA sequence: TGCGCCAGCAGCCAAGGAGGGGTGATGGCTAGCGGCCCTCTTGAGACCCAGTACTTC.

The chain recombines TRBV10-3 with TRBJ2-3; 11 bases are shared with TRBD2. V was pared by 10 bases and J by 9 bases, with 18 bases of the junction left unmatched. The CDR3 has 16 residues. Germline lookup yields CDR1 ENHRY and CDR2 SYGVKD. CDR3 protein: CATTSGIAGGGWTQYF. The CDR3 nucleotides are TGTGCCACGACTAGCGGGATCGCTGGGGGCGGATGGACGCAGTATTTT.

The chain carries TRBV29-1 and TRBJ2-1, with TRBD2 matching 13 bases. V trimming: 3 bases; J trimming: 7 bases; junction bases outside the gene matches: 6. CDR1 is SQVTM, CDR2 ANQGSEA, per germline. The CDR3 has 15 residues. CDR3 residues: CSVDRRTSGSNEQFF. CDR3 DNA: TGCAGCGTTGATCGGAGGACTAGCGGGAGTAATGAGCAGTTCTTC.

V gene TRBV11-3 combines with J gene TRBJ2-2; D may be TRBD2 (6 bases). Germline CDR1 reads SGHNT; CDR2 reads YENEEA. Between the trimmed V and J ends, which lost 1 base and 5 bases, there was a span of 11 bases. The CDR3 loop spans 15 amino acids. As DNA, the CDR3 is TGTGCCAGCAGCTTAGCGGGAGCAAGGACCGGGGAGCTGTTTTTT. Its translation: CASSLAGARTGELFF.

This clone was detected many times. The sample has other DNA sequences that encode this CDR3 too. V and J are TRBV27 and TRBJ2-7, with D perhaps assigned TRBD1 or TRBD2 (5 bases each). Germline lookup yields CDR1 MNHEY and CDR2 SMNVEV (reference sequence). The V end lost 4 bases, the J end lost 2 bases, and 12 bases lay between the germline ends. This CDR3 is 14 amino acids long. CDR3 coding DNA: TGTGCCAGCAGTTCAACCGGGACGACCTACGAGCAGTACTTC. Protein sequence: CASSSTGTTYEQYF.